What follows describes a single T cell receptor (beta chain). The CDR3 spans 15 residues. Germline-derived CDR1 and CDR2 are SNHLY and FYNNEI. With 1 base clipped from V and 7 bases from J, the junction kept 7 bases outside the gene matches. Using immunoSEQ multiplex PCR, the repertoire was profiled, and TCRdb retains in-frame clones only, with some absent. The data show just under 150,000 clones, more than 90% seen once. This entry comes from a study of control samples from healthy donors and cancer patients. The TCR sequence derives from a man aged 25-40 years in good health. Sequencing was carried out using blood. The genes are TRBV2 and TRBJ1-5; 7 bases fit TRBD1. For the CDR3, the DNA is TGTGCCAGCAGTGAAGAAGACAGGGTGGGGCAGCCCCAGCATTTT. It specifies CASSEEDRVGQPQHF.